This TCR beta chain comes out of a study of human T cells and chemical hapten exposure. Study overall: Epicutaneous patch tests delivered 0.01% DPC to the upper back, with evaluation at 6 days. Chiefly women, the patients showed alopecia areata, totalis or universalis. Whole-study results and caveats: In comparison with controls, expanded TCRs gave rise to a significantly larger number of large CDR3 similarity clusters.

MiXCR was run by TCRdb on the RACE reads, yielding one entry per CDR3 protein. The data show more than 250,000 distinct CDR3 sequences, roughly 8.9% seen once. Described time point: pre-sensitization, week 0. Treatment specified: therapeutic diphenylcyclopropenone sensitization with weekly scalp DPC. This clonotype has ten or more counts. The target antigen is unknown. This receptor was identified in a woman aged 40-49 years with alopecia areata. Some clones in this sample may be carry-over from other donors' samples. Sample: whole blood, taken in connection with sensitization to the hapten diphenylcyclopropenone (DPC).

Here the CDR3 reads CASRSSGTDIQYF. DNA for the CDR3: TGTGCCAGCAGATCTAGCGGGACGGACATTCAGTACTTC. V is TRBV12-3 or TRBV12-4 and J is TRBJ2-4; 9 nucleotides match TRBD2. The length of the CDR3 is 13 residues. The junction had 5 bases not matched to a gene; V was cut back by 6 bases and J by 8 bases.